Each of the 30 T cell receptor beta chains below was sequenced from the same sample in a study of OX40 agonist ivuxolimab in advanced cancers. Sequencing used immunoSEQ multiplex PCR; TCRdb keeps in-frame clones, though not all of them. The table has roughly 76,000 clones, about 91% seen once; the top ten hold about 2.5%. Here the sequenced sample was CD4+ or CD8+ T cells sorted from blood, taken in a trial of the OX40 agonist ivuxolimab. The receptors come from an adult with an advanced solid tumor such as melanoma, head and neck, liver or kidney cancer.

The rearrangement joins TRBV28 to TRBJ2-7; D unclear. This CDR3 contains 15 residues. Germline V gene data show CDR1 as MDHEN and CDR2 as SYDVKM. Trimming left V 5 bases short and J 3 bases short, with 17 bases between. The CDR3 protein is CASSPLQFSVYEQYF. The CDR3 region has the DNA TGTGCCAGCAGTCCTCTTCAGTTCAGTGTCTACGAGCAGTACTTC.

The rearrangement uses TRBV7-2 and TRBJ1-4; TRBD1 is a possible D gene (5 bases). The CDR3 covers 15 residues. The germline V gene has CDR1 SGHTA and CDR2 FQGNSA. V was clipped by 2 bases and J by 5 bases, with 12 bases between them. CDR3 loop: CASSLQRGVNEKLFF. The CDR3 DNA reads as TGTGCCAGCAGCTTACAAAGGGGAGTAAATGAAAAACTGTTTTTT.

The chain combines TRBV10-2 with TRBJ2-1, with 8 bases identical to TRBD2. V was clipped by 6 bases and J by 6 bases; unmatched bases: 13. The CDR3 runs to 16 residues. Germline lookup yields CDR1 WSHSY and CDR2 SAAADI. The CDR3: CASRGMISGKGNEQFF. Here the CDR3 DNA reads TGCGCCAGCAGGGGGATGATTAGCGGGAAAGGCAATGAGCAGTTCTTC.

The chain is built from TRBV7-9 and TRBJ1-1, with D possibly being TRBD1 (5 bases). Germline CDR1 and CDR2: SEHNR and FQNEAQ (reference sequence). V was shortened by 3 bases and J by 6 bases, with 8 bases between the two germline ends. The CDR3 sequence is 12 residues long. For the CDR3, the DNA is TGTGCCAGCAGCTTGACAGAGGCTGAAGCTTTCTTT. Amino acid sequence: CASSLTEAEAFF.

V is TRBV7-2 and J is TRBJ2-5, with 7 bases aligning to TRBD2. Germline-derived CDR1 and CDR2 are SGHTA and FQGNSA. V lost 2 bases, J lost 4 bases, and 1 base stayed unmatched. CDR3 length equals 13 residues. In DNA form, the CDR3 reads TGTGCCAGCAGCTTATGGGAGGGAGAGACCCAGTACTTC. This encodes CASSLWEGETQYF. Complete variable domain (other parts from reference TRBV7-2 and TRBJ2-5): GAGVSQSPSNKVTEKGKDVELRCDPISGHTALYWYRQSLGQGLEFLIYFQGNSAPDKSGLPSDRFSAERTGGSVSTLTIQRTQQEDSAVYLCASSLWEGETQYFGPGTRLLVL.

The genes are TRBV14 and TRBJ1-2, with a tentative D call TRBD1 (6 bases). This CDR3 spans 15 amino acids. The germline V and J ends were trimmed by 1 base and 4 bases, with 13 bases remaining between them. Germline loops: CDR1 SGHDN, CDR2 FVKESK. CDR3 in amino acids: CASSQGPGTTYGYTF. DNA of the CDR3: TGTGCCAGCAGCCAAGGTCCCGGGACAACCTATGGCTACACCTTC.

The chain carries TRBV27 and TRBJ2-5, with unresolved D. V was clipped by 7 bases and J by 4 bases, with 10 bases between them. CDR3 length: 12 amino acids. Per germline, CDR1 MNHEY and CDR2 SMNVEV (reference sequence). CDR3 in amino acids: CASTPKGETQYF. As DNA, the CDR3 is TGTGCCAGCACTCCAAAGGGAGAGACCCAGTACTTC.

CDR3 sequence (DNA): TGTGCCAGTAGGCAGCGGGGCAACCAATACAATGAGCAGTTCTTC. Protein product: CASRQRGNQYNEQFF. The chain uses TRBV19 and TRBJ2-1; 7 bases match TRBD2. Germline-derived CDR1 and CDR2 are LNHDA and SQIVND (reference sequence). The CDR3 has 15 residues. The ends lost 6 bases at V and 4 bases at J; junction bases unmatched: 9. Based on the CDR3 plus reference TRBV19 and TRBJ2-1, the full variable domain is DGGITQSPKYLFRKEGQNVTLSCEQNLNHDAMYWYRQDPGQGLRLIYYSQIVNDFQKGDIAEGYSVSREKKESFPLTVTSAQKNPTAFYLCASRQRGNQYNEQFFGPGTRLTVL.

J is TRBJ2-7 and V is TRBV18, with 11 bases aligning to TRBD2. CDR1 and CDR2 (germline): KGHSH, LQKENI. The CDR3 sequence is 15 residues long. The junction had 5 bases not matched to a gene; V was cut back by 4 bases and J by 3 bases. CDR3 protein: CASSQGTSGRYEQYF. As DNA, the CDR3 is TGTGCCAGCTCACAAGGGACTAGCGGCCGCTACGAGCAGTACTTC.

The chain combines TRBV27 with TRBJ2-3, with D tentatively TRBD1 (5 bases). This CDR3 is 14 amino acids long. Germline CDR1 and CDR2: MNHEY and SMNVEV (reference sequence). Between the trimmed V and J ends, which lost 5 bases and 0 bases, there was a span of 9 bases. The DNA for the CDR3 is TGTGCCAGCAGTCCGACAGTGAGCACAGATACGCAGTATTTT. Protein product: CASSPTVSTDTQYF.

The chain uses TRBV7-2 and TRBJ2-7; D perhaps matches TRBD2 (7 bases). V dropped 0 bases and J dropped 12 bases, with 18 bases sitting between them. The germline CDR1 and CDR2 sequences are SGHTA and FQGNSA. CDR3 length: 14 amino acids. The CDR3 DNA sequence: TGTGCCAGCAGCTTAGCGGGGGACATCGGGACTATGTACTTC. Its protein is CASSLAGDIGTMYF.

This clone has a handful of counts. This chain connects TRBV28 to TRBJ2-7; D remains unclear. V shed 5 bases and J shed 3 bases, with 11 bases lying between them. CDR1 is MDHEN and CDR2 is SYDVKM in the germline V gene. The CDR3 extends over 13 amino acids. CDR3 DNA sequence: TGTGCCAGCAGTCTCTCCCCCAACTACGAGCAGTACTTC. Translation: CASSLSPNYEQYF. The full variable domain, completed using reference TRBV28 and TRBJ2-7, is DVKVTQSSRYLVKRTGEKVFLECVQDMDHENMFWYRQDPGLGLRLIYFSYDVKMKEKGDIPEGYSVSREKKERFSLILESASTNQTSMYLCASSLSPNYEQYFGPGTRLTVT.

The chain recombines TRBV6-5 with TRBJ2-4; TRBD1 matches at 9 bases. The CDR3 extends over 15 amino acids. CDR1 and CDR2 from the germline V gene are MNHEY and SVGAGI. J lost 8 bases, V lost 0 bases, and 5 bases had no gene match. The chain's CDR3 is CASSYSGQGSDIQYF. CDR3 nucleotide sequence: TGTGCCAGCAGTTACTCAGGACAGGGGTCGGACATTCAGTACTTC.

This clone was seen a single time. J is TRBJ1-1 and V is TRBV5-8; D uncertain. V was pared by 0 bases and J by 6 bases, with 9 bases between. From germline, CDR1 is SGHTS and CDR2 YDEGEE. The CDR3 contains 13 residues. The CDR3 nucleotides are TGTGCCAGCAGCTTGGTCCTACGTTCTGAAGCTTTCTTT. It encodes CASSLVLRSEAFF.

CDR3 protein: CASSLGGQGGETQYF. CDR3 coding DNA: TGTGCCAGCAGCTTGGGTGGTCAGGGAGGAGAGACCCAGTACTTC. This rearrangement joins TRBV5-4 to TRBJ2-5; perhaps TRBD2 as D (6 bases). Between the trimmed V and J ends, which lost 0 bases and 4 bases, there was a span of 13 bases. The CDR3 loop spans 15 amino acids. Looked up from germline, CDR1 is SGHNT and CDR2 is YYREEE (reference sequence).

CDR3 in DNA: TGTGCCAGTAGTCTAGCGGGCCTCTCTGGGGCCAACGTCCTGACTTTC. Its protein is CASSLAGLSGANVLTF. The chain employs TRBV19 and TRBJ2-6, with 8 bases aligning to TRBD2. The germline CDR1 and CDR2 sequences are LNHDA and SQIVND (reference sequence). Trimming took 5 bases from V and 0 from J; bases not matched to a gene: 3. This CDR3 has 16 residues.

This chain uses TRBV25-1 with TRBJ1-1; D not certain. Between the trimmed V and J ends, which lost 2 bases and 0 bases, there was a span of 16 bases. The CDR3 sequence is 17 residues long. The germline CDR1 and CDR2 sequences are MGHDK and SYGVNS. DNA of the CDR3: TGTGCCAGCAGTGAAACTATTCTTGGATCCATGAACACTGAAGCTTTCTTT. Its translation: CASSETILGSMNTEAFF.

The CDR3, as DNA: TGTGCCAGCAGCCCCCCTTTCGGCGAGCAGTACTTC. This codes for CASSPPFGEQYF. The rearrangement links TRBV5-5 to TRBJ2-7; unclear D gene. From germline, CDR1 is SGHKS and CDR2 YYEKEE (reference sequence). This CDR3 is 12 amino acids long. Between the trimmed V and J ends, which lost 4 bases and 6 bases, there was a span of 11 bases.

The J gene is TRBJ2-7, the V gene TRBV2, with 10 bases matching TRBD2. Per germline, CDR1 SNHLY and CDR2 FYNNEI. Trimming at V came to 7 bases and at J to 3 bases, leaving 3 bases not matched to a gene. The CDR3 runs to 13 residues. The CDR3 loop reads CASNPSGGYEQYF. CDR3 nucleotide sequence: TGTGCCAGCAACCCTAGCGGGGGCTACGAGCAGTACTTC.

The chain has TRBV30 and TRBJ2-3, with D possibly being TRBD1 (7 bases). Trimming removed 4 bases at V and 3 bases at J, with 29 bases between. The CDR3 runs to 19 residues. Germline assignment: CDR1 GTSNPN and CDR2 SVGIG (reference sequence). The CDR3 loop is CAWMPGQLFSGAWTDTQYF. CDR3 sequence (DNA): TGTGCCTGGATGCCGGGACAGTTATTCTCGGGAGCTTGGACAGATACGCAGTATTTT.

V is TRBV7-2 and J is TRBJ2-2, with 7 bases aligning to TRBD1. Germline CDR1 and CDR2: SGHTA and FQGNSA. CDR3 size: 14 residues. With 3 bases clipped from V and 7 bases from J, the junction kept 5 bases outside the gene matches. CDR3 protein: CASSFRQGGGELFF. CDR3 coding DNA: TGTGCCAGCAGCTTTCGACAGGGCGGCGGGGAGCTGTTTTTT.

In DNA form, the CDR3 reads TGCGCCAGCAGCCGGTCGACAGGTCAGGAGCAGTACTTC. Its translation is CASSRSTGQEQYF. The chain recombines TRBV4-1 with TRBJ2-7, with a tentative D call TRBD1 (6 bases). This CDR3 has 13 residues. V was shortened by 4 bases and J by 7 bases, with 14 bases between the two germline ends. CDR1 MGHRA and CDR2 YSYEKL come from the germline V gene.

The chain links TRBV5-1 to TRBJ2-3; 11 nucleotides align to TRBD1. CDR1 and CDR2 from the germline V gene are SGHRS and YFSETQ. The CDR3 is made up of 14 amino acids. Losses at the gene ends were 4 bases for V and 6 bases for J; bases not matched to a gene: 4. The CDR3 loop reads CASSLGQGEDTQYF. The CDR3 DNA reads TGCGCCAGCAGCCTGGGACAGGGGGAGGATACGCAGTATTTT. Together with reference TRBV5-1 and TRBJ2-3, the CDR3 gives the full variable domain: KAGVTQTPRYLIKTRGQQVTLSCSPISGHRSVSWYQQTPGQGLQFLFEYFSETQRNKGNFPGRFSGRQFSNSRSEMNVSTLELGDSALYLCASSLGQGEDTQYFGPGTRLTVL.

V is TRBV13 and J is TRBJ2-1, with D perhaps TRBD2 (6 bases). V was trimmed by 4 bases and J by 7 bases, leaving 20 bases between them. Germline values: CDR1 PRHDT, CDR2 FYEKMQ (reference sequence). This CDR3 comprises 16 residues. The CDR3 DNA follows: TGTGCCAGCAGCTCCCTATCTAGGTTGAGCGGGAATGAGCAGTTCTTC. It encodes CASSSLSRLSGNEQFF.

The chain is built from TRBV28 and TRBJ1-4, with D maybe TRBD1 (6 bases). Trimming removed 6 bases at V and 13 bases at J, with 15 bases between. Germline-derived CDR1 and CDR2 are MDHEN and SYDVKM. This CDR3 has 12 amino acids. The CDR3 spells CASRTGWGGLFF. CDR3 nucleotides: TGTGCCAGCAGGACAGGCTGGGGGGGACTGTTTTTT.

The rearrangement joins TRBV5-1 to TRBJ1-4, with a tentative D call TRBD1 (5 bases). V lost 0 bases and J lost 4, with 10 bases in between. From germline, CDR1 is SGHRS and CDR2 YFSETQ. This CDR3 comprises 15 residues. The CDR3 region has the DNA TGCGCCAGCAGCTTGGAGAGGGGCGGTAATGAAAAACTGTTTTTT. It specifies CASSLERGGNEKLFF.

The CDR3 DNA is TGTGCCAGTAGTTCCCCCCCACAGGGGGGAGGCTACACCTTC. It encodes CASSSPPQGGGYTF. The chain recombines TRBV19 with TRBJ1-2; 8 nucleotides agree with TRBD1. The V segment lost 5 bases and the J segment 8 bases; nucleotides outside the gene matches: 10. Per the germline V gene, CDR1 is LNHDA and CDR2 is SQIVND (reference sequence). This CDR3 has 14 amino acids. The full variable domain, rest sourced from reference TRBV19 and TRBJ1-2, is DGGITQSPKYLFRKEGQNVTLSCEQNLNHDAMYWYRQDPGQGLRLIYYSQIVNDFQKGDIAEGYSVSREKKESFPLTVTSAQKNPTAFYLCASSSPPQGGGYTFGSGTRLTVV.

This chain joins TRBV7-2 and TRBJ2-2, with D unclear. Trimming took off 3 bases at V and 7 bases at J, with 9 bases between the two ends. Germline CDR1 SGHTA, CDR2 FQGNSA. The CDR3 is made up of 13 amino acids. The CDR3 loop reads CASSFDVRGELFF. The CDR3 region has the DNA TGTGCCAGCAGCTTCGATGTACGCGGGGAGCTGTTTTTT.

In DNA, the CDR3 is TGTGCCAGCAGCTTAACAGGTGTTGTAGCGGGAAACATTCAGTACTTC. It specifies CASSLTGVVAGNIQYF. The chain combines TRBV7-2 with TRBJ2-4, with 7 bases aligning to TRBD2. This CDR3 contains 16 residues. The V gene's germline CDR1 is SGHTA and CDR2 FQGNSA. Losses at the gene ends were 2 bases for V and 6 bases for J; bases not matched to a gene: 10.

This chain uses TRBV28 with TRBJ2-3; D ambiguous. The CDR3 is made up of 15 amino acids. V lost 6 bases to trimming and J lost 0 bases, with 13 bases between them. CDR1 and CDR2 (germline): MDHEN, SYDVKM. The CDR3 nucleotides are TGTGCCAGCAGGGCTCTAGACACGAGCACAGATACGCAGTATTTT. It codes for CASRALDTSTDTQYF.